This T cell receptor (beta chain) was sequenced for a study of memory CD4+ T cells and cytomegalovirus serostatus. On this clone: Its antigen is undetermined.

The sort gate was single viable CD3+CD4+CD8-CD45RO+ cells for memory CD4+ T cells. CD4+ T cells were isolated by positive magnetic selection. Study outcomes and limitations: CD4+ memory repertoires contained about 40% of the 164 reported CMV TCRbeta sequences.

Sequenced by immunoSEQ multiplex PCR; TCRdb stores in-frame clones only, minus some. The sample consists of under 50,000 clones, around 82% of them appearing once. This clonotype was sampled from an adult in good health and CMV-seronegative. Input material: memory CD4+ T cells from blood.

The CDR3 DNA is TGTGCCAGCAGCCCCGCTCGACAGGGAGAAAACATTCAGTACTTC. Translation gives CASSPARQGENIQYF. This chain uses TRBV11-2 with TRBJ2-4, with 7 bases aligning to TRBD1. Per the germline V gene, CDR1 is SGHAT and CDR2 is FQNNGV. Unmatched junction bases numbered 9, after V lost 5 bases and J lost 5 bases. This CDR3 is 15 amino acids long. Variable domain in full (rest from reference TRBV11-2 and TRBJ2-4): EAGVAQSPRYKIIEKRQSVAFWCNPISGHATLYWYQQILGQGPKLLIQFQNNGVVDDSQLPKDRFSAERLKGVDSTLKIQPAKLEDSAVYLCASSPARQGENIQYFGAGTRLSVL.